The TCR beta chain under discussion was sequenced for a study of T cells after posttransplantation cyclophosphamide. Sequencing was performed with immunoSEQ multiplex PCR; in TCRdb, only in-frame clones are kept and a portion is missing. The sample shows 23,000 or so clones, no singletons; the ten largest hold around 7%. Study-wide findings and caveats: Recipient CMV seropositivity and CMV reactivation strongly tracked TRB clonality. Blood and skin or GI T cell repertoires showed limited TRB overlap. Donor-recipient repertoire similarity was low at 1-2 months, rising over year one.

This clone was counted many times. Its antigen remains unknown. This related bone marrow graft donor gave peripheral blood on the day of marrow donation. The germline CDR1 and CDR2 sequences are SGHNT and YYREEE (reference sequence). CDR3 length: 14 amino acids. V was cut by 4 bases and J by 3 bases, with 12 bases left in between. The chain carries TRBV5-4 and TRBJ2-3; D possibly corresponds to TRBD1 (6 bases). The receptor's source is a woman between 55 and 75 years old in good health, CMV-negative, and a related stem cell transplant donor. The sample taken for sequencing was PBMCs. CDR3 sequence reads: CASSPWTDTDTQYF. The CDR3 DNA follows: TGTGCCAGCAGCCCTTGGACAGATACAGATACGCAGTATTTT.